The present TCR beta chain was sequenced within a study of T cells in Graves' hyperthyroidism and ophthalmopathy (dated by TCRdb to the late 2010s). The study in broad terms: Peripheral blood samples were taken at the time of initial diagnosis, prior to any treatment. A discovery cohort of about a hundred patients, about 44 with Graves' ophthalmopathy and more than 55 with stable Graves' hyperthyroidism, was used to find distinguishing TCR V-J signatures. An independent validation cohort of under 20 hyperthyroidism patients and 17 patients who later progressed to ophthalmopathy tested prospective prediction of ophthalmopathy. The roughly 99 discovery patients were divided at random into training and test sets in a 7:3 ratio. The study also compared thyroid tissue and blood T-cell repertoires from a handful of Graves' hyperthyroidism patients. Once sampling was done, hyperthyroidism patients were given methimazole at a starting dose of 30 mg daily, whereas ophthalmopathy patients were given high-dose intravenous methylprednisolone. The paper reports TCR Vbeta CDR3 sequencing of fewer than 150 peripheral blood samples: around 45 ophthalmopathy, roughly 74 hyperthyroidism and 17 progressor patients.

Graves' hyperthyroidism was defined as stable when no progression to ophthalmopathy occurred over 18 months of follow-up. Hyperthyroidism patients were newly diagnosed, with disease duration under 2 months, and aged 18 to 65 years. Exclusion was applied to patients with uncontrolled infections, other autoimmune diseases, pregnancy or lactation. Clinical symptoms, serum thyroxine and TRAb, thyroid ultrasound, and orbital computed tomography formed the basis for the diagnoses. PBMCs were separated from 10 ml of fresh peripheral blood using Ficoll-Paque density gradient centrifugation. Trizol reagent was used to extract total RNA, and RNA quality was then checked on an Agilent 2100 Bioanalyzer. The CDR3 spans 13 residues, from the cysteine through the phenylalanine. The CDR3 DNA has 39 bases and is translated from base 1. The junction shows trimming of 8 bases on V and 0 bases on J, plus 14 bases between the germline ends. The germline V gene (reference sequence) provides CDR1 DFQATT and CDR2 SNEGSKA.

The TCR beta CDR3 regions were amplified from RNA transcripts. A first-round RT-PCR of the TCR CDR3 used the HTBI primer set with the Qiagen OneStep RT-PCR kit. Libraries were constructed in a second round of multiplex PCR, after which size selection and purification were performed. Libraries were sequenced paired-end with 100 bp reads on an Illumina HiSeq2000. For the original study's pipeline: SOAPnuke was used to process the raw data, removing reads that contained adapters or uncalled bases, had a mean Phred below 15, or lacked an exact match to the constant primer or identifier. COPE v1.2.5 was used to merge high-quality paired reads, and clonotypes were defined as unique nucleotide sequences. MiTCR v1.1 was used to align the clonotypes against IMGT TRBV, TRBD and TRBJ reference segments. Only V-J combinations with frequency above 0.0001, covering approximately 99% of repertoires, were analysed. A TCS score was defined as the ratio of F50 (clonal expansion) to E x V (chaos), with BLOSUM62-based TCRdist applied between CDR3 peptides within each V-J. Welch's t-statistics and random forest reduced 450 to 600 V-J features to 13, which were used in a naive Bayes classifier (R e1071). TCRdb redid the processing of the public reads, applying fastp at Q25 and MiXCR, and retained in-frame beta chains. Every distinct CDR3 protein forms one entry, paired with its most common genes and DNA. These V and J calls originate from TCRdb's pipeline instead of the authors' own analysis. The sample table lists about 200,000 distinct CDR3 sequences, about a sixth of them with a count of one. Of the sample, about half is held by the ten largest clones.

General conclusions and limits of the study: Most expanded thyroid clonotypes (frequency above 0.001) were also found in blood, which suggests that blood repertoires may mirror thyroid immune responses. In validation, progression to ophthalmopathy was predicted by the model with roughly 71% sensitivity and 72.22% specificity, a median of approximately 7.1 months before onset. A model built on a 13 V-J signature distinguished ophthalmopathy from stable hyperthyroidism, reaching about 88% sensitivity and approximately 83% specificity in cross-validation and 80%/75% in testing. Sample size was not statistically predetermined, and blinding of investigators to group allocation was not performed.

This clonotype was observed many times. The clone's antigen remains unknown. Per-nucleotide qualities are absent, and no much larger clonotype sits a single base away. This TCR came from a woman aged 45-60 years with Graves' hyperthyroidism. The V and J genes are TRBV20-1 and TRBJ2-7; the D gene is tentatively TRBD1 or TRBD2, each matching 5 bases. The specimen was blood. The DNA reads as follows: TGCAGTACGAGGGACGTTAACTCCTACGAGCAGTACTTC. The translation is CSTRDVNSYEQYF.